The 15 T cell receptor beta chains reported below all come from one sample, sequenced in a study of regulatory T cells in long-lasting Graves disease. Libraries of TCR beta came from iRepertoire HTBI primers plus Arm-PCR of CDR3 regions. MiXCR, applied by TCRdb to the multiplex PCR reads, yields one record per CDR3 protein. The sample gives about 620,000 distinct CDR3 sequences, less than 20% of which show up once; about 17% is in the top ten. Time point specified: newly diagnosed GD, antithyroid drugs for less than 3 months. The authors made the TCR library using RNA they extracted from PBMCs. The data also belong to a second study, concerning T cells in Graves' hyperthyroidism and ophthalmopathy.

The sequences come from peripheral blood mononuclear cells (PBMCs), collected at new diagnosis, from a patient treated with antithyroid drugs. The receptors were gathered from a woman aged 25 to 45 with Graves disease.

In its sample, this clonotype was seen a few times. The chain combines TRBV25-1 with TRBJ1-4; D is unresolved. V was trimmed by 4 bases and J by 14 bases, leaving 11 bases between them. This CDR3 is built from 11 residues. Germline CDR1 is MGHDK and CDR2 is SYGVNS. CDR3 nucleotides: TGTGCCAGCAGTGTCCATAATAGGCTGTTTTTT. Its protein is CASSVHNRLFF.

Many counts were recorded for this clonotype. The CDR3 region has the DNA TGCAGCGTTGTCCACGGGAGCTCCTACAATGAGCAGTTCTTC. Protein product: CSVVHGSSYNEQFF. V gene TRBV29-1 combines with J gene TRBJ2-1; D is perhaps TRBD2 (6 bases). The length of the CDR3 is 14 residues. Trimming removed 4 bases from V and 0 bases from J, with 10 bases in between. Germline loops: CDR1 SQVTM, CDR2 ANQGSEA.

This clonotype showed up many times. Here the CDR3 reads CASSSRSDLVYYGYTF. The CDR3 coding sequence is TGTGCCAGCAGCTCTCGGTCTGACCTCGTTTACTATGGCTACACCTTC. The chain links TRBV7-9 to TRBJ1-2; D ambiguous. CDR3 length equals 16 residues. CDR1 is SEHNR, CDR2 FQNEAQ, per germline (reference sequence). Trimming shortened V by 4 bases and J by 3 bases, and 18 bases separated the two germline ends.

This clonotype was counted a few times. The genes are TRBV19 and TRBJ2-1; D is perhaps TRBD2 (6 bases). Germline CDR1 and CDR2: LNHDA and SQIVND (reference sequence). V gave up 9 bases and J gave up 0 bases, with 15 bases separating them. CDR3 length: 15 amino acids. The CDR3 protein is CASQPSASSYNEQFF. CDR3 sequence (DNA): TGTGCCAGCCAACCTAGCGCAAGCTCCTACAATGAGCAGTTCTTC.

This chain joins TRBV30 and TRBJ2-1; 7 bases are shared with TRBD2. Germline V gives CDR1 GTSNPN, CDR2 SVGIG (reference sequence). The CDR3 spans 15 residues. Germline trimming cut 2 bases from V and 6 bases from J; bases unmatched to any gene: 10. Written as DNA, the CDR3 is TGTGCCTGGAGTCCCGGCGGGAGCGCAACCAATGAGCAGTTCTTC. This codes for CAWSPGGSATNEQFF.

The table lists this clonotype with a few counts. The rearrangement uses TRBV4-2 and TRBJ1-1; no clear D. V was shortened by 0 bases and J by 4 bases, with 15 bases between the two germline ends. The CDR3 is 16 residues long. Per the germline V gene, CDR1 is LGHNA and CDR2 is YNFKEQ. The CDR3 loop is CASSQEAGGVSTEAFF. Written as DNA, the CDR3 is TGTGCCAGCAGCCAAGAGGCAGGAGGAGTGAGCACTGAAGCTTTCTTT.

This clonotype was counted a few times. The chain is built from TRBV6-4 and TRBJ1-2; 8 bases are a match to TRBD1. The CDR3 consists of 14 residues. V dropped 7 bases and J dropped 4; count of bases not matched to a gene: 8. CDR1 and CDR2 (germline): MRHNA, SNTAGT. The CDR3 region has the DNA TGTGCCAGCACACCCGGGACAGGACTCTATGGCTACACCTTC. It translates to CASTPGTGLYGYTF.

CDR3 region: CASSSDRAGRVGAFF. CDR3 nucleotide sequence: TGTGCCAGCAGCTCGGACAGGGCTGGTAGGGTTGGAGCTTTCTTT. The rearrangement joins TRBV5-6 to TRBJ1-1, with TRBD1 identical over 8 bases. Unmatched junction bases numbered 14, after V lost 3 bases and J lost 10 bases. This CDR3 spans 15 amino acids. Germline CDR1 and CDR2: SGHDT and YYEEEE.

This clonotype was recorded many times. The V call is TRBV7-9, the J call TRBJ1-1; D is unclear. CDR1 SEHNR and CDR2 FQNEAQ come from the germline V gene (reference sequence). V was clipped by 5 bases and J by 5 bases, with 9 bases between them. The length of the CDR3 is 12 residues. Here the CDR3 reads CASSVSQTEAFF. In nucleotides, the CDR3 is TGTGCCAGCAGCGTCAGTCAAACTGAAGCTTTCTTT.

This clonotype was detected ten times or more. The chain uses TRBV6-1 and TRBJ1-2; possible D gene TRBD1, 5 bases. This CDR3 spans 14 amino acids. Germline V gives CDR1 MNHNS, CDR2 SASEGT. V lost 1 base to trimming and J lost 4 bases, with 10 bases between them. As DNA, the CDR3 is TGTGCCAGCAGTGAAGTCGTGGGGGTCTATGGCTACACCTTC. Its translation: CASSEVVGVYGYTF.

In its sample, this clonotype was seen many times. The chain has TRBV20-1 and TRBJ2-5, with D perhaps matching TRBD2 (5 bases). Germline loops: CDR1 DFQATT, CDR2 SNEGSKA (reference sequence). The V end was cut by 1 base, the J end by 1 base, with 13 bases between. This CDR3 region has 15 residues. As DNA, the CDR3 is TGCAGTGCTAGAGGGACTTGGCCCCTCCAAGAGACCCAGTACTTC. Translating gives CSARGTWPLQETQYF.

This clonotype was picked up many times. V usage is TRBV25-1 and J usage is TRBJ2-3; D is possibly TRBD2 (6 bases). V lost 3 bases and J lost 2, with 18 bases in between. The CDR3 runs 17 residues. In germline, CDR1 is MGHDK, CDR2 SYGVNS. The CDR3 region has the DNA TGTGCCAGCAGTGAGCGGATCGGCGGGACCACCACAGATACGCAGTATTTT. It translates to CASSERIGGTTTDTQYF.

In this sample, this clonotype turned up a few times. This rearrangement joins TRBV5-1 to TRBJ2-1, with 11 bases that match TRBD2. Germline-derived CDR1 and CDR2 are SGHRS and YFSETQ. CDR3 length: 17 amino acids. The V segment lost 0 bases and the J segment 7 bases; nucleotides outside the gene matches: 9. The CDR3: CASSLVPWLAGGNEQFF. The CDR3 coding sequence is TGCGCCAGCAGCTTGGTCCCTTGGCTAGCGGGAGGAAATGAGCAGTTCTTC.

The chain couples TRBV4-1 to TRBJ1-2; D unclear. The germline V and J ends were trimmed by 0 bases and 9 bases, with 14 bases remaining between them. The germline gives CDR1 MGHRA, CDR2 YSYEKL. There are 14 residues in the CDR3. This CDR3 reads CASSQDGPAESYTF. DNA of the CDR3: TGCGCCAGCAGCCAAGATGGGCCGGCCGAGAGCTACACCTTC.

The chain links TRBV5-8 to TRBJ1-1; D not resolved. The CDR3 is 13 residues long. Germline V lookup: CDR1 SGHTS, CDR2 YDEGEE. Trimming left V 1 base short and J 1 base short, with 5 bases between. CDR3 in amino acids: CASSLHGNTEAFF. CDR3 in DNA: TGTGCCAGCAGCTTGCACGGGAACACTGAAGCTTTCTTT.